Shown below are 17 T cell receptor beta chains from a single sample sequenced in a study of T cells in Graves' hyperthyroidism and ophthalmopathy. TCR beta CDR3 regions were amplified from RNA. RT-PCR in the first round (using the HTBI primer set) targeted the TCR CDR3. MiXCR, run by TCRdb on the multiplex PCR reads, gives a single entry per CDR3 protein. The repertoire holds a few hundred thousand distinct CDR3 sequences, with 14% as singletons. Sequences were obtained from blood. These receptors originate from a middle-aged woman with Graves' hyperthyroidism.

In its sample, this clonotype was seen a few times. The V and J genes are TRBV5-1 and TRBJ2-1; D remains unclear. CDR1 and CDR2 from the germline V gene are SGHRS and YFSETQ. V lost 0 bases, J lost 10 bases, and 5 bases lay in between. The CDR3 runs to 11 residues. DNA for the CDR3: TGCGCCAGCAGCTTGGCCGAAGAGCAGTTCTTC. Translation gives CASSLAEEQFF.

This clonotype was observed many times. The chain has TRBV7-2 and TRBJ2-5, with D perhaps TRBD1 (5 bases). V was trimmed by 5 bases and J by 1 base, leaving 20 bases between them. Germline V gene data show CDR1 as SGHTA and CDR2 as FQGNSA. The CDR3 length is 17 residues. CDR3 nucleotides: TGTGCCAGCAGCCCAAATGGGGCGAGCCGACCCCAAGAGACCCAGTACTTC. Protein: CASSPNGASRPQETQYF.

The chain couples TRBV10-3 to TRBJ2-1, with 10 bases lining up with TRBD2. Germline V gives CDR1 ENHRY, CDR2 SYGVKD. The J segment lost 6 bases and the V segment lost 4 bases, leaving 6 bases of the junction unmatched. There are 15 residues in the CDR3. CDR3 DNA sequence: TGTGCCATCAGTGCTGCTAGCGGGAGTTTCAATGAGCAGTTCTTC. The encoded protein is CAISAASGSFNEQFF.

This chain joins TRBV5-5 and TRBJ1-1, with a weak D call TRBD1 (6 bases). V was clipped by 4 bases and J by 1 base, with 11 bases between them. This CDR3 contains 14 residues. Germline V gene sequence: CDR1 SGHKS, CDR2 YYEKEE (reference sequence). Here the CDR3 DNA reads TGTGCCAGCAGCCTCCGGGACAAGAACACTGAAGCTTTCTTT. Protein product: CASSLRDKNTEAFF.

This clonotype has a count of ten or more. The chain recombines TRBV20-1 with TRBJ2-1; D possibly matches TRBD1 or TRBD2 (5 bases each). Germline-derived CDR1 and CDR2 are DFQATT and SNEGSKA (reference sequence). This CDR3 region has 16 residues. The germline V and J ends were trimmed by 3 bases and 2 bases, with 17 bases remaining between them. The CDR3 DNA reads TGCAGTGCTAGGGGGGAGTATTCATATCCCTACAATGAGCAGTTCTTC. Protein: CSARGEYSYPYNEQFF.

The V and J genes are TRBV19 and TRBJ1-6; tentative D call: TRBD1 (5 bases). The CDR3 totals 14 residues. Germline CDR1 and CDR2: LNHDA and SQIVND (reference sequence). V was cut by 3 bases and J by 7 bases, with 10 bases left in between. The CDR3 loop is CASSIGTANSPLHF. The DNA for the CDR3 is TGTGCCAGTAGTATCGGGACGGCCAATTCACCCCTCCACTTT.

This clonotype occurred a few times. The CDR3 sequence: CASSLSGTGKNTGELFF. The CDR3 nucleotides are TGTGCCAGCAGCTTATCGGGGACAGGGAAGAACACCGGGGAGCTGTTTTTT. The V gene is TRBV7-9, the J gene TRBJ2-2; 9 bases map to TRBD1. The CDR3 length is 17 residues. The ends lost 2 bases at V and 1 base at J; junction bases unmatched: 5. CDR1 is SEHNR, CDR2 FQNEAQ, per germline (reference sequence).

This clonotype was recorded many times. V and J are TRBV6-2 or TRBV6-3 and TRBJ2-5; the D gene is possibly TRBD2 (5 bases). The CDR3 has 11 amino acids. The germline V and J ends were trimmed by 10 bases and 5 bases, with 11 bases remaining between them. Germline V lookup: CDR1 MNHEY, CDR2 SVGEGT. In DNA, the CDR3 is TGTGCCATCCGATCGGGGGAGACCCAGTACTTC. The encoded protein is CAIRSGETQYF.

This clonotype has a count of ten or more. The J gene is TRBJ2-1, the V gene TRBV20-1; TRBD2 aligns across 8 bases. The junction had 9 bases not matched to a gene; V was cut back by 0 bases and J by 8 bases. The CDR3 consists of 15 residues. Germline V gives CDR1 DFQATT, CDR2 SNEGSKA (reference sequence). The CDR3 loop is CSARDRKRELDEQFF. As DNA, the CDR3 is TGCAGTGCTAGAGATCGGAAGCGGGAGCTAGATGAGCAGTTCTTC.

This clonotype showed up many times. The chain couples TRBV6-1 to TRBJ2-2; the D is unclear. In germline, CDR1 is MNHNS, CDR2 SASEGT. Between the trimmed V and J ends, which lost 5 bases and 2 bases, there was a span of 9 bases. The CDR3 runs 14 residues. In DNA, the CDR3 is TGTGCCAGCAGTTTTCACGGAAACACCGGGGAGCTGTTTTTT. This gives the protein CASSFHGNTGELFF.

This clonotype was counted at least ten times. The V call is TRBV20-1, the J call TRBJ1-2; a possible D gene is TRBD1 (5 bases). The ends were cut back, 6 bases at V and 3 bases at J, with 23 bases in the middle. Germline V CDR1 and CDR2: DFQATT, SNEGSKA (reference sequence). There are 16 residues in the CDR3. This CDR3 is CSAPKGGAAPDYGYTF. The DNA of the CDR3 is TGCAGTGCCCCGAAGGGCGGGGCAGCGCCGGACTATGGCTACACCTTC.

The CDR3 DNA reads TGCAGTGCTAGACAAGCGGGAGGGCCCTACGAGCAGTACTTC. The encoded protein is CSARQAGGPYEQYF. This rearrangement joins TRBV20-1 to TRBJ2-7; 10 nucleotides agree with TRBD2. With 2 bases clipped from V and 2 bases from J, the junction kept 3 bases outside the gene matches. Germline CDR1 reads DFQATT; CDR2 reads SNEGSKA (reference sequence). This CDR3 has 14 residues.

This chain uses TRBV25-1 with TRBJ2-7, with D possibly being TRBD1 (6 bases). Germline-derived CDR1 and CDR2 are MGHDK and SYGVNS. V was trimmed by 1 base and J by 5 bases, leaving 18 bases between them. The CDR3 is made up of 16 amino acids. CDR3 in DNA: TGTGCCAGCAGTGAATTCGGGACACCTGGAGTCCACGAGCAGTACTTC. Its protein product is CASSEFGTPGVHEQYF.

The table lists this clonotype with many counts. The CDR3 is CSARTPRGSSYEQYF. The CDR3 DNA sequence: TGCAGTGCTAGAACCCCCCGGGGCAGCTCCTACGAGCAGTACTTC. The rearrangement links TRBV20-1 to TRBJ2-7; either TRBD1 or TRBD2 may supply D (5 bases each). The germline CDR1 and CDR2 sequences are DFQATT and SNEGSKA (reference sequence). The CDR3 extends over 15 amino acids. Trimming cost V 2 bases and J 0 bases, with 14 bases left between them.

This clonotype occurred a few times. V gene TRBV29-1 combines with J gene TRBJ2-7, with 14 bases lining up with TRBD2. CDR1 and CDR2 from the germline V gene are SQVTM and ANQGSEA. With 1 base clipped from V and 3 bases from J, the junction kept 5 bases outside the gene matches. The CDR3 contains 16 residues. The CDR3 DNA reads as TGCAGCGTTGAAGGAGGACTAGCGGGAGGTTTCTACGAGCAGTACTTC. This gives the protein CSVEGGLAGGFYEQYF.

This chain joins TRBV11-2 and TRBJ2-4; 10 bases line up with TRBD2. V trimming: 5 bases; J trimming: 7 bases; junction bases outside the gene matches: 5. The CDR3 length is 14 residues. The germline V gene encodes CDR1 SGHAT and CDR2 FQNNGV. The CDR3 loop is CASSLSGGKNIQYF. The DNA of the CDR3 is TGTGCCAGCAGCCTTAGCGGGGGGAAGAACATTCAGTACTTC.

This clonotype was found many times. The rearrangement joins TRBV29-1 to TRBJ2-3, with TRBD1 as a possible D gene (6 bases). With 7 bases removed from V and 2 bases from J, the gap between germline ends came to 10 bases. Germline CDR1 is SQVTM and CDR2 is ANQGSEA. There are 12 residues in the CDR3. CDR3 DNA sequence: TGCAGCGCCCGGGACAACACAGATACGCAGTATTTT. Translation: CSARDNTDTQYF.